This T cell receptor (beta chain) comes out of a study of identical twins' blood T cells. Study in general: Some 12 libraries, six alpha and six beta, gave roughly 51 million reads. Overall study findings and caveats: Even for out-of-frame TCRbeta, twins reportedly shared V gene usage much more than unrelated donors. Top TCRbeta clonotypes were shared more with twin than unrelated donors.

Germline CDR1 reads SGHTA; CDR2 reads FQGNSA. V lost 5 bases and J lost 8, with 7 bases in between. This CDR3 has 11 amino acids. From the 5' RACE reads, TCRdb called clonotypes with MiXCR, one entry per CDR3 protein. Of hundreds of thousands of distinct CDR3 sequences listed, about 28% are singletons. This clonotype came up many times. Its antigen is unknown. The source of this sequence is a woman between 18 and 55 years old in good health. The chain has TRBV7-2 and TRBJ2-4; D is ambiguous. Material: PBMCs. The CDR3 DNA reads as TGTGCCAGCAGCCCCTCCTACATTCAGTACTTC. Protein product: CASSPSYIQYF. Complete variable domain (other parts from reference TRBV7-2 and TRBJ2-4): GAGVSQSPSNKVTEKGKDVELRCDPISGHTALYWYRQSLGQGLEFLIYFQGNSAPDKSGLPSDRFSAERTGGSVSTLTIQRTQQEDSAVYLCASSPSYIQYFGAGTRLSVL.